This T cell receptor beta chain originates from a study of cytomegalovirus exposure and HLA in healthy donors. Researchers ran the PCR with 60 Vbeta and 13 Jbeta primers. Some clones are missing from TCRdb's copy, which holds only in-frame ones; the method was immunoSEQ multiplex PCR. The sample includes about 97,000 clones, around 72% of them seen just once. The study's findings and limits: In a later analysis, a missense DCLRE1C variant was linked to TCR beta V- and J-gene trimming.

In the case of this clone: What it binds is not known.

The germline V gene has CDR1 SQVTM and CDR2 ANQGSEA. The CDR3 has 15 residues. V trimming: 4 bases; J trimming: 8 bases; junction bases outside the gene matches: 7. The sequenced material came from PBMCs. The TCR sequence derives from a man in his forties in good health and CMV-seronegative. The chain carries TRBV29-1 and TRBJ2-1; TRBD2 aligns across 14 bases. Here the CDR3 DNA reads TGCAGCGTTGCGACTAGCGGGGGGGCAGGTCATGAGCAGTTCTTC. Translation: CSVATSGGAGHEQFF.